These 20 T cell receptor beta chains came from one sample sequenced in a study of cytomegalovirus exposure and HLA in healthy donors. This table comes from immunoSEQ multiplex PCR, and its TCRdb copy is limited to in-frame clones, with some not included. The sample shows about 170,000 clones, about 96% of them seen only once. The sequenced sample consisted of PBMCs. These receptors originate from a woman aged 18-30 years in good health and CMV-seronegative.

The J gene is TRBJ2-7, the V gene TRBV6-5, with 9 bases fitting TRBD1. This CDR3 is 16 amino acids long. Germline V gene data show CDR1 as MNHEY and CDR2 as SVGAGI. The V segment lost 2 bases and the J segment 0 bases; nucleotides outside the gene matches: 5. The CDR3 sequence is CASSYRGQGLSYEQYF. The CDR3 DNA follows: TGTGCCAGCAGTTACAGAGGACAGGGGCTCTCCTACGAGCAGTACTTC.

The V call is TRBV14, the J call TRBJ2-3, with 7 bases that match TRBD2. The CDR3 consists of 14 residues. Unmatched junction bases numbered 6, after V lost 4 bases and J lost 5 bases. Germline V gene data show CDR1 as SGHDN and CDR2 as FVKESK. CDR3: CASSRGGLGDTQYF. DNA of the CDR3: TGTGCCAGCAGCCGCGGGGGTTTAGGAGATACGCAGTATTTT.

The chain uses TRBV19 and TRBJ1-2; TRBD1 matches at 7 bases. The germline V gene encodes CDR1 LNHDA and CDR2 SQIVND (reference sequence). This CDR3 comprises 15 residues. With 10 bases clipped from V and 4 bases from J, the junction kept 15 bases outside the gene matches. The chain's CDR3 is CAILRGDRFGYGYTF. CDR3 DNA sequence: TGTGCCATACTCAGGGGGGACCGCTTTGGCTATGGCTACACCTTC.

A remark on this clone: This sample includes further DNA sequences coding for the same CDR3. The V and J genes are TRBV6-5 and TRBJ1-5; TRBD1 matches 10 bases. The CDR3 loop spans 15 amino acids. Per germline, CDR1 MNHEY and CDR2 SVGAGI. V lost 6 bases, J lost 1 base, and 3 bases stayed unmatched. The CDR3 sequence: CASSTDRGSNQPQHF. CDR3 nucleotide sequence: TGTGCCAGCAGCACGGACAGGGGGAGCAATCAGCCCCAGCATTTT.

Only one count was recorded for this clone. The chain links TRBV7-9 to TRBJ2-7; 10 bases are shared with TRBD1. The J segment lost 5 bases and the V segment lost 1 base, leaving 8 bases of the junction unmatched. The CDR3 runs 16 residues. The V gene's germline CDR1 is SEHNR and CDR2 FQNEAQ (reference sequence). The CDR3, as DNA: TGTGCCAGCAGCTTAGGTAAACGGACAGGGGGTCACGAGCAGTACTTC. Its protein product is CASSLGKRTGGHEQYF.

The chain's CDR3 is CASSFLITEAFF. The DNA for the CDR3 is TGTGCCAGCAGTTTTCTAATCACTGAAGCTTTCTTT. The chain recombines TRBV7-2 with TRBJ1-1, with no clear D. The CDR3 has 12 residues. Deletions cut 6 bases from V and 4 bases from J, with 9 bases between. Germline values: CDR1 SGHTA, CDR2 FQGNSA.

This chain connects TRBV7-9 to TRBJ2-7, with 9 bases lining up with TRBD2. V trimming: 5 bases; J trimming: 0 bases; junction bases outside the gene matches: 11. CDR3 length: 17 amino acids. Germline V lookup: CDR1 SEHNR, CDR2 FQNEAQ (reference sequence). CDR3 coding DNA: TGTGCCAGCAGCCAACCAGCTAGCGGGATTTTCTCCTACGAGCAGTACTTC. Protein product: CASSQPASGIFSYEQYF.

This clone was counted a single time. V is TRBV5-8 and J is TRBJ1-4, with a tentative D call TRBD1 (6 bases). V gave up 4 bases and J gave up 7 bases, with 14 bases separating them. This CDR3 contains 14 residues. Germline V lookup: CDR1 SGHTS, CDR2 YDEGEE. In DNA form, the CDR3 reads TGTGCCAGCAGCCCCAGGGGAGGGATTGAAAAACTGTTTTTT. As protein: CASSPRGGIEKLFF.

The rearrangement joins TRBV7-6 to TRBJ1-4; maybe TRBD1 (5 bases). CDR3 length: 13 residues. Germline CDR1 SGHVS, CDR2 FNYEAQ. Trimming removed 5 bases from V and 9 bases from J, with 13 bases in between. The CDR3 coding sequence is TGTGCCAGCAGCGATAGAATGGGGCAAAAACTGTTTTTT. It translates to CASSDRMGQKLFF.

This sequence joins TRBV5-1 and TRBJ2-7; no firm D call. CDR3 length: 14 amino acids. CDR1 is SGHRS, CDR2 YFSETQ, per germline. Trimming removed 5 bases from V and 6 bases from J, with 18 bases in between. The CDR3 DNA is TGCGCCAGCAGGTCGACGGGTTCTTTCCCCGAGCAGTACTTC. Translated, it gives CASRSTGSFPEQYF.

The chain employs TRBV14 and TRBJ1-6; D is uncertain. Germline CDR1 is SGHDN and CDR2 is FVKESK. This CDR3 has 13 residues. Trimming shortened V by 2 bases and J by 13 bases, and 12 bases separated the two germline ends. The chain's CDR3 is CASSQLYEDPLHF. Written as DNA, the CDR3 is TGTGCCAGCAGCCAACTATACGAGGATCCCCTCCACTTT.

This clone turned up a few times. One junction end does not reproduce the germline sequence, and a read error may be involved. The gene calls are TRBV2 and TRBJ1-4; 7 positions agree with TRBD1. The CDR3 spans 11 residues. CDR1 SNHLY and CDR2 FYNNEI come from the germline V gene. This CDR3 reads CASSIADRWGF. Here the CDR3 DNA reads TGTGCCAGCAGCATCGCGGACAGGTGGGGTTTT.

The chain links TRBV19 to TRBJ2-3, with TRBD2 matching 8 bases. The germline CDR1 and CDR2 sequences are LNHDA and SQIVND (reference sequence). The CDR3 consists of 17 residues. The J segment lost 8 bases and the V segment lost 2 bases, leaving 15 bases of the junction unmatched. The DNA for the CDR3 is TGTGCCAGTAGTATACCCCTGGGGAGCGGGGGCCGGGGTACGCAGTATTTT. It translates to CASSIPLGSGGRGTQYF.

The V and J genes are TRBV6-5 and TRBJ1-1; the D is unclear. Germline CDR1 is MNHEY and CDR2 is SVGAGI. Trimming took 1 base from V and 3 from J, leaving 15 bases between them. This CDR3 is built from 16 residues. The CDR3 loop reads CASSYFFDRRDTEAFF. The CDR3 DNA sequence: TGTGCCAGCAGTTACTTTTTTGACCGGAGGGACACTGAAGCTTTCTTT.

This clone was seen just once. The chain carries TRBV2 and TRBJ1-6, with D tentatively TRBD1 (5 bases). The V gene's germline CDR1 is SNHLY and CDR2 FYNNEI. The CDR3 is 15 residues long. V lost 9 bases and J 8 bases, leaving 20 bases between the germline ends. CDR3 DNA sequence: TGTGCCAGTCCCTCCGGGGGAGGGATGGATTCACCCCTCCACTTT. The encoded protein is CASPSGGGMDSPLHF. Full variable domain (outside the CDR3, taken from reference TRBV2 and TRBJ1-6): EPEVTQTPSHQVTQMGQEVILRCVPISNHLYFYWYRQILGQKVEFLVSFYNNEISEKSEIFDDQFSVERPDGSNFTLKIRSTKLEDSAMYFCASPSGGGMDSPLHFGNGTRLTVT.

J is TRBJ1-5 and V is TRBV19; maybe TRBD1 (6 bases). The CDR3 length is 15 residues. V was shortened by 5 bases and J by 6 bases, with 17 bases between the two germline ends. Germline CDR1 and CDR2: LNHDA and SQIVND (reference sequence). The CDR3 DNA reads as TGTGCCAGTAGTTTGACAGGAGGCGTAGGTCAGCCCCAGCATTTT. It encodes CASSLTGGVGQPQHF.

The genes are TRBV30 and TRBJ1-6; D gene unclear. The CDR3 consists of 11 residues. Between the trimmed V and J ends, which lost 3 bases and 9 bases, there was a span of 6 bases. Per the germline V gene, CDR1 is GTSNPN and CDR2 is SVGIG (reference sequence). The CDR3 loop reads CAWRSSSPLHF. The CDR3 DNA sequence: TGTGCCTGGAGGTCCTCTTCACCCCTCCACTTT.

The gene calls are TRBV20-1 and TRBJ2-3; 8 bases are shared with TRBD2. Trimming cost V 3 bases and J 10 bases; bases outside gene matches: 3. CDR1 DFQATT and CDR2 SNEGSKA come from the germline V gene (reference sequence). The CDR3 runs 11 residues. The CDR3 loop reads CSASGGASQYF. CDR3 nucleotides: TGCAGTGCTAGCGGGGGGGCCTCGCAGTATTTT.

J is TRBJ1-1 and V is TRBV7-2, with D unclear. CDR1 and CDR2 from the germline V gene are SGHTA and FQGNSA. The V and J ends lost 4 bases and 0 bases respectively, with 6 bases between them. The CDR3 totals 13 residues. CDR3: CASSSVMNTEAFF. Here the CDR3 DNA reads TGTGCCAGCAGCTCCGTTATGAACACTGAAGCTTTCTTT.

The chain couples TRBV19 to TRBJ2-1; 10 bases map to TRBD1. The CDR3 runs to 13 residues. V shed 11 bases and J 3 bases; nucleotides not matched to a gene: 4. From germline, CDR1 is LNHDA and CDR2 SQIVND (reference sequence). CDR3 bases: TGTGCCGCGGGACAGGGGTACTACAATGAGCAGTTCTTC. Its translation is CAAGQGYYNEQFF.